Described below is a single TCR beta chain sequence and its context. Its antigen remains unidentified. This sample was included in a study of cytomegalovirus exposure and HLA in healthy donors. The study's findings and limits: Reports state that TCR beta sequences accurately predicted most subjects' HLA-A and HLA-B alleles. Presence/absence analyses assumed roughly uniform sequencing depth across donors, which may not hold. Cytomegalovirus status, reportedly, was diagnosed with high specificity and sensitivity by the classifier.

60 Vbeta and 13 Jbeta primers were used in PCR. Libraries were prepared by immunoSEQ multiplex PCR; TCRdb keeps only in-frame clonotypes and omits some of them. The table shows roughly 82,000 clones, with approximately 77% occurring only once. Sequenced sample: PBMCs. This clonotype originated in a woman aged 35 to 49 in good health and CMV-seropositive.

The DNA of the CDR3 is TGTGCCAGCAGCTTGGCCGGACTAGGCATCTTCCAAGAGACCCAGTACTTC. Translation: CASSLAGLGIFQETQYF. The chain carries TRBV5-4 and TRBJ2-5, with TRBD2 identical over 7 bases. CDR1 and CDR2 (germline): SGHNT, YYREEE (reference sequence). This CDR3 is 17 amino acids long. With V trimmed by 0 bases and J by 1 base, 9 bases remained unmatched.